This TCR beta chain came from a study of vaccination effects on CD4 cells after COVID-19. Study-level information: Relative to the second dose, post-vaccine samples were obtained a median of 72 days later.

Libraries were prepared by immunoSEQ multiplex PCR; TCRdb keeps only in-frame clonotypes and omits some of them. The sample lists around 81,000 clones; under 85% were seen once. Before sequencing, viral peptide pools were used by the ViraFEST assay to expand antigen-specific CD4+ T cells. The authors isolated CD4+ T cells after ten to eleven days of culture. Of the BNT162b2 and mRNA-1273 vaccines, participants received two doses of one or the other. Peptides at 10 ug/ml and IL-2 at 9 to 10 IU/ml were added to around 2 million PBMC per well. A half-medium replacement with IL-2 medium was carried out on days 3 and 7. The germline V and J ends were trimmed by 4 bases and 7 bases, with 12 bases remaining between them. The CDR3 consists of 13 residues. Germline CDR1 SGDLS, CDR2 YYNGEE. This clone showed up just a few times. Its antigen is not identified.

The clonotype was recovered from a human donor who received a COVID-19 vaccine. The chain uses TRBV9 and TRBJ1-5; no clear D. The source was CD4+ T cells from PBMCs cultured with HCoV-OC43 spike peptides, collected after COVID-19 vaccination. The subset denotes: HCoV-OC43 spike overlapping peptide pool stimulation. The CDR3, as DNA: TGTGCCAGCAGCCCGTCGGGCGGCCAGCCCCAGCATTTT. This encodes CASSPSGGQPQHF.